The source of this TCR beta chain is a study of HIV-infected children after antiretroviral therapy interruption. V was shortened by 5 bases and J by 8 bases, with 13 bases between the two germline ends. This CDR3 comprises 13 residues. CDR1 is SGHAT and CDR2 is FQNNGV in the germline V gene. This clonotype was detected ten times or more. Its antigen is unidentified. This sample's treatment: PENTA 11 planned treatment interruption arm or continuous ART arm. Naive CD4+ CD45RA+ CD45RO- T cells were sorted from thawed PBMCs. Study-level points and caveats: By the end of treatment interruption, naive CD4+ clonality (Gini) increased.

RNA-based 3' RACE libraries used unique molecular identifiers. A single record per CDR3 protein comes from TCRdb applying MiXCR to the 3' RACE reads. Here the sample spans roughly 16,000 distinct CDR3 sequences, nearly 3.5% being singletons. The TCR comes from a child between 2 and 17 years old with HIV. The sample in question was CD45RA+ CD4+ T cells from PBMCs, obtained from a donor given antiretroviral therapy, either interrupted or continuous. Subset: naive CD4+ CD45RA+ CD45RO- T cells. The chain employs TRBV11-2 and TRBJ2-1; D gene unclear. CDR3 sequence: CASSQESGDEQFF. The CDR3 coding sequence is TGTGCCAGCAGCCAAGAGAGTGGGGATGAGCAGTTCTTC.